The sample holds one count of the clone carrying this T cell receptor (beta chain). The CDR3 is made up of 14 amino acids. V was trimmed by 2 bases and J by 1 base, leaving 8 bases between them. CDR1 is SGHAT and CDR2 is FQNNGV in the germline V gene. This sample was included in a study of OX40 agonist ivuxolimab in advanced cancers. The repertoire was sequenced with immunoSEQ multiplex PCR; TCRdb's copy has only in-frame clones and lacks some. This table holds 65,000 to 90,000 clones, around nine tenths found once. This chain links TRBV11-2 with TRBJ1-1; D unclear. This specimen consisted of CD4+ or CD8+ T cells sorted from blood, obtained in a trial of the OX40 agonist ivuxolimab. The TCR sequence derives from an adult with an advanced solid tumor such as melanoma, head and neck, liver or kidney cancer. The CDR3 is CASSLIPGNTEAFF. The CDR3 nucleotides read TGTGCCAGCAGCTTAATTCCAGGGAACACTGAAGCTTTCTTT.